These 18 T cell receptor beta chains were all obtained from the same sample, sequenced in a study of tumor and adjacent non-tumor tissue in lung cancer (dated by TCRdb to the late 2010s). RNA was isolated from bulk, unsorted tissue, and RNA quality was assessed with a NanoDrop ND-1000 and an Agilent 2100. Preparation of the library involved multiplex PCR. The sequencing machine was an Illumina HiSeq 2500. TCRbeta libraries were built by three rounds of nested PCR using primers (Table S4), following protocols modified from ARM-PCR. TCRdb ran its own pipeline on the public reads, namely fastp trimming at Q25 and MiXCR clone calling, and kept in-frame beta chains. Duplicate CDR3 protein sequences are folded into a single record with the most common DNA and genes. The sample table records fewer than 120,000 distinct CDR3 sequences; about 87% of these occur just once. The top ten constitute 20% to 25% of the sample.

The sequenced sample was lung tumor tissue. These receptors were obtained from a man aged 70 or older with non-small cell lung cancer.

Concerning this clonotype itself: A read error may account for a junction end that differs from germline. The V call is TRBV10-3, the J call TRBJ2-1; tentatively, D is TRBD2 (6 bases). The CDR3 consists of 12 residues. CDR1 and CDR2 (germline): ENHRY, SYGVKD. The CDR3 coding sequence is TGTGCCATCGGGCGGGATATCAATGATCAGTTCTTC. The encoded protein is CAIGRDINDQFF.

As concerns this clonotype: Sequence at one end of the junction differs from germline and may be a read error. The chain joins TRBV11-2 to TRBJ1-3; D is unclear. Germline CDR1 SGHAT, CDR2 FQNNGV. This CDR3 is 15 amino acids long. The CDR3 DNA sequence: TGTTCCAGCAGTCACACTTGGACCCCTGGAAACACCATATATTTT. It is translated as CSSSHTWTPGNTIYF.

Turning to this clonotype: The CDR3 carries no conserved terminal phenylalanine or tryptophan, so it likely arises from a read error. It is unclear where the CDR3 begins or ends on the DNA, so no DNA is shown, and the CDR3 is as TCRdb lists it. The J gene is TRBJ2-3, the V gene TRBV6-5. Germline V gives CDR1 MNHEY, CDR2 SVGAGI. The CDR3 spans 13 residues, counting both ends. The chain's CDR3 is CASSDGEGYRQYL.

The chain uses TRBV6-2 or TRBV6-3 and TRBJ2-1; D gene uncertain. Germline V gene sequence: CDR1 MNHEY, CDR2 SVGEGT. The CDR3 contains 13 residues. Trimming took 4 bases from V and 7 from J, leaving 11 bases between them. The CDR3 bases are TGTGCCAGCAGTTGGTTGCCAGAGAATGAGCAGTTCTTC. It codes for CASSWLPENEQFF.

The genes are TRBV6-1 and TRBJ2-7; possibly TRBD2 for D (5 bases). Trimming left V 2 bases short and J 11 bases short, with 19 bases between. CDR1 and CDR2 from the germline V gene are MNHNS and SASEGT. This CDR3 comprises 14 residues. The CDR3 DNA reads TGTGCCAGCAGTGAAACACGGGGAACAAGGGAGAAGTACTTC. It yields the protein CASSETRGTREKYF.

A note on this clonotype: No conserved phenylalanine or tryptophan is present at the end of the CDR3, so a read error is the likely explanation. The rearrangement links TRBV4-1 to TRBJ2-1, with D maybe TRBD2 (6 bases). The CDR3 extends over 17 amino acids. Germline CDR1 is MGHRA and CDR2 is YSYEKL. In DNA form, the CDR3 reads TGCGCCAGCAGCCAGAGGGCTCCGGGGGACTCCTTCAATGAGCAGTTCTTA. Its translation is CASSQRAPGDSFNEQFL.

In the case of this clonotype: It is unclear where the CDR3 begins or ends on the DNA, so no DNA is shown, and the CDR3 is as TCRdb lists it. The chain employs TRBV29-1 and TRBJ2-2; the D segment call TRBD2 is taken from the table without a DNA check. Germline loops: CDR1 SQVTM, CDR2 ANQGSEA. The CDR3 spans 13 amino acids, including both terminal residues. CDR3: CSADVAGGTGVLF.

This clonotype was seen once. The germline gene is not matched at one end of the junction; a read error may be the cause. The CDR3 region has the DNA TGCGCCGGCAGCCAAGACCCAGCGGGAGCTGAACACAATGAGCAATTCTTC. Encoded protein: CAGSQDPAGAEHNEQFF. The chain links TRBV4-3 to TRBJ2-1; 8 bases fit TRBD2. Germline assignment: CDR1 LGHNA and CDR2 YSLEER. CDR3 length: 17 amino acids.

This clonotype was counted ten times or more. The chain couples TRBV12-3 or TRBV12-4 to TRBJ1-1; 10 bases map to TRBD1. This CDR3 comprises 17 residues. Trimming cost V 4 bases and J 4 bases; bases outside gene matches: 12. CDR3 amino acids: CASSSRQGAGSGTEAFF. The CDR3 DNA reads as TGTGCCAGCAGTTCCCGACAGGGGGCGGGTTCGGGCACTGAAGCTTTCTTT.

Comments on this clonotype: Sequence at one end of the junction differs from germline and may be a read error. The chain uses TRBV6-5 and TRBJ2-7, with 9 nucleotides matching TRBD2. The CDR3 has 15 amino acids. Germline CDR1 is MNHEY and CDR2 is SVGAGI. The CDR3 sequence is CAVRRGLAGSYEHYF. CDR3 nucleotides: TGTGCCGTCAGAAGGGGACTAGCAGGTTCTTACGAGCATTACTTC.

Comments on this clonotype: The junction departs from germline at one end; a sequencing error may be responsible. The CDR3 here is CASRVNYGYTF. The DNA of the CDR3 is TGTGCCAGCAGGGTCAACTATGGGTACACCTTC. The genes are TRBV6-5 and TRBJ1-2, with D uncertain. From germline, CDR1 is MNHEY and CDR2 SVGAGI. The CDR3 has 11 residues.

This clonotype appeared a few times. A much larger clone sits a single nucleotide away, making a read error possible. The chain couples TRBV20-1 to TRBJ2-5, with D uncertain. The CDR3 is 13 residues long. CDR1 is DFQATT, CDR2 SNEGSKA, per germline (reference sequence). The CDR3 coding sequence is TGCAATGCTAGAGATGGACCCCAAGAGACCCAGTACTTC. This sequence encodes CNARDGPQETQYF.

This clonotype was seen only a few times. At one end the junction does not follow the germline gene, possibly because of a read error. J is TRBJ1-2 and V is TRBV29-1; D is uncertain. The CDR3 totals 16 residues. CDR1 is SQVTM and CDR2 is ANQGSEA in the germline V gene. This chain's CDR3 is CSVVPYQCSEEDGYSF. The CDR3 bases are TGCAGCGTTGTCCCCTATCAATGCTCGGAAGAAGATGGCTACAGCTTC.

This sequence joins TRBV11-3 and TRBJ2-7; D remains unclear. The better agreement between TRBJ2-1 and the DNA end casts doubt on the J call. Germline V gene sequence: CDR1 SGHNT, CDR2 YENEEA. The CDR3 has 12 residues. The chain's CDR3 is CFSSLVFYEQFF. For the CDR3, the DNA is TGTTTCAGCAGCTTAGTTTTTTACGAGCAGTTCTTC.

Concerning this clonotype itself: Compared with germline, one end of the junction differs, possibly owing to a read error. The CDR3 region is CVSCLWDRVYEQYF. CDR3 nucleotide sequence: TGTGTCAGCTGTTTATGGGACAGGGTCTACGAGCAGTACTTC. The chain has TRBV12-3 or TRBV12-4 and TRBJ2-7; 9 bases line up with TRBD1. The CDR3 extends over 14 amino acids.

As concerns this clonotype: A much larger clone differs by one base, so this may be a read error. The chain is built from TRBV4-1 and TRBJ2-1; D might be TRBD1 (5 bases). The CDR3 spans 17 residues. Germline V lookup: CDR1 MGHRA, CDR2 YSYEKL. CDR3 nucleotides: TGCGTCAGCAACCAAGGGGTCGGTGCAGGGCGGTACAATGAGCAGTTCTTC. Translated, it gives CVSNQGVGAGRYNEQFF.

Concerning this clonotype itself: A much larger clone lies a single base off, so this may be a read error. This sequence joins TRBV5-1 and TRBJ2-1; the D is unclear. CDR3 length equals 12 residues. Germline V gene lookup returns CDR1 SGHRS and CDR2 YFSETQ. The CDR3 spells CPSSLEGRPLFF. The CDR3 DNA is TGCCCCAGCAGCTTGGAAGGCAGGCCTTTGTTCTTC.

Remarks on this clonotype: Since the CDR3 does not end with the conserved phenylalanine or tryptophan, this likely comes from a read error. V usage is TRBV6-6 and J usage is TRBJ1-2; 7 nucleotides agree with TRBD1. CDR1 is MNHNY and CDR2 is SVGAGI in the germline V gene (reference sequence). Trimming at V came to 7 bases and at J to 3 bases, leaving 5 bases not matched to a gene. The CDR3 consists of 13 residues. CDR3 region: CASNRGSDYGYTC. DNA for the CDR3: TGTGCCAGCAACAGGGGATCCGACTATGGCTACACCTGC.